These 25 T cell receptor beta chains were sequenced from one sample in a study of blood T cell repertoires in COVID-19. The method was immunoSEQ multiplex PCR; TCRdb's version includes in-frame clones alone and lacks a portion of them. The sample has roughly 220,000 clones, approximately 84% seen once; the top ten hold about 2.4%. The source material was peripheral blood. These TCRs come from a woman in her sixties with acute or convalescent COVID-19.

This clone was counted a single time. This chain links TRBV5-8 with TRBJ1-1; no firm D call. Between the trimmed V and J ends, which lost 5 bases and 0 bases, there was a span of 20 bases. Germline V gene lookup returns CDR1 SGHTS and CDR2 YDEGEE. The CDR3 runs 17 residues. This chain's CDR3 is CASSQSWYSYMNTEAFF. The CDR3 DNA is TGTGCCAGCAGTCAATCTTGGTACAGTTACATGAACACTGAAGCTTTCTTT.

The V and J genes are TRBV5-1 and TRBJ2-1; D ambiguous. From germline, CDR1 is SGHRS and CDR2 YFSETQ. Trimming shortened V by 5 bases and J by 2 bases, and 17 bases separated the two germline ends. CDR3 size: 16 residues. DNA for the CDR3: TGCGCCAGCAGTCCCGTCGAGGCTAGGCCCTACAATGAGCAGTTCTTC. Translating gives CASSPVEARPYNEQFF.

The chain employs TRBV30 and TRBJ1-4; D uncertain. Germline CDR1 GTSNPN, CDR2 SVGIG (reference sequence). This CDR3 spans 14 amino acids. V dropped 2 bases and J dropped 5 bases, with 12 bases sitting between them. CDR3 sequence (DNA): TGTGCCTGGAGTCCGGGGAACTCAAATGAAAAACTGTTTTTT. Translation gives CAWSPGNSNEKLFF.

The CDR3: CASTPPASSYNEQFF. CDR3 in DNA: TGTGCCAGCACCCCCCCCGCCAGCTCCTACAATGAGCAGTTCTTC. This sequence joins TRBV2 and TRBJ2-1; D remains unclear. The CDR3 extends over 15 amino acids. V shed 7 bases and J shed 0 bases, with 13 bases lying between them. CDR1 and CDR2 from the germline V gene are SNHLY and FYNNEI.

This clone has a handful of counts. This chain connects TRBV19 to TRBJ2-2, with 8 bases identical to TRBD2. Germline V gene sequence: CDR1 LNHDA, CDR2 SQIVND (reference sequence). The CDR3 length is 15 residues. V gave up 5 bases and J gave up 5 bases; unmatched junction bases: 7. The CDR3, as DNA: TGTGCCAGTAGTCCTCAGGGACTAGGTACCGGGGAGCTGTTTTTT. This sequence encodes CASSPQGLGTGELFF.

This sequence joins TRBV20-1 and TRBJ1-1, with 7 bases identical to TRBD1. Trimming took 6 bases from V and 11 from J; bases not matched to a gene: 9. Germline V lookup: CDR1 DFQATT, CDR2 SNEGSKA (reference sequence). The CDR3 runs 11 residues. CDR3 protein: CSAKGTGVAFF. The CDR3 DNA follows: TGCAGTGCCAAAGGTACAGGGGTGGCTTTCTTT.

Turning to this clone: At one end the junction does not follow the germline gene, possibly because of a read error. The rearrangement uses TRBV6-6 and TRBJ1-2; the match to TRBD1 covers 10 bases. The CDR3 totals 17 residues. Germline CDR1 reads MNHNY; CDR2 reads SVGAGI (reference sequence). The CDR3 DNA reads as TGTGCCAGCAGTCGAGGCGGGACAGGGGTTACTAACTATGGCTACACCTTT. Translation: CASSRGGTGVTNYGYTF.

The CDR3 loop reads CSVVRALRTDTQYF. Written as DNA, the CDR3 is TGCAGCGTTGTACGAGCCCTGCGCACAGATACGCAGTATTTT. This chain joins TRBV29-1 and TRBJ2-3, with unresolved D. Trimming shortened V by 4 bases and J by 1 base, and 12 bases separated the two germline ends. Germline V gene sequence: CDR1 SQVTM, CDR2 ANQGSEA. The length of the CDR3 is 14 residues.

The sample holds a few counts of this clone. The rearrangement joins TRBV7-9 to TRBJ1-1, with TRBD1 matching over 8 bases. Germline V gives CDR1 SEHNR, CDR2 FQNEAQ (reference sequence). Germline trimming cut 5 bases from V and 1 base from J; bases unmatched to any gene: 3. The CDR3 has 14 residues. CDR3: CASSEDRANTEAFF. The CDR3 DNA is TGTGCCAGCAGCGAGGACAGGGCGAACACTGAAGCTTTCTTT.

This chain uses TRBV18 with TRBJ1-1, with 9 bases identical to TRBD1. CDR1 and CDR2 from the germline V gene are KGHSH and LQKENI. The CDR3 contains 14 residues. Trimming at V came to 5 bases and at J to 4 bases, leaving 5 bases not matched to a gene. The CDR3 is CASSTDRGITEAFF. The CDR3 DNA reads as TGTGCCAGCTCAACAGACAGGGGGATCACTGAAGCTTTCTTT.

In DNA form, the CDR3 reads TGTGCCAGCAGCGCAGACATGGTTTCACCCCTCCACTTT. The encoded protein is CASSADMVSPLHF. V gene TRBV11-1 combines with J gene TRBJ1-6; D call uncertain. Germline V CDR1 and CDR2: SGHAT, FQDESV (reference sequence). The CDR3 contains 13 residues. V dropped 5 bases and J dropped 9 bases, with 11 bases sitting between them.

The chain links TRBV5-6 to TRBJ1-3; weak D call: TRBD1 (6 bases). This CDR3 is 16 amino acids long. Germline-derived CDR1 and CDR2 are SGHDT and YYEEEE. Trimming pared 1 base from V and 0 bases from J, leaving 11 bases between. Here the CDR3 reads CASSLNPRGSGNTIYF. CDR3 sequence (DNA): TGTGCCAGCAGCTTGAATCCCAGGGGCTCTGGAAACACCATATATTTT. Drawing the rest from reference TRBV5-6 and TRBJ1-3, the complete variable domain is DAGVTQSPTHLIKTRGQQVTLRCSPKSGHDTVSWYQQALGQGPQFIFQYYEEEERQRGNFPDRFSGHQFPNYSSELNVNALLLGDSALYLCASSLNPRGSGNTIYFGEGSWLTVV.

This clone has only a few counts. The chain joins TRBV10-3 to TRBJ1-2; possible D gene TRBD1, 6 bases. This CDR3 has 15 residues. The V end lost 4 bases, the J end lost 4 bases, and 16 bases lay between the germline ends. Germline CDR1 reads ENHRY; CDR2 reads SYGVKD. The CDR3 reads CAISGAAGVGYGYTF. As DNA, the CDR3 is TGTGCCATCAGTGGGGCGGCAGGGGTTGGCTATGGCTACACCTTC.

The chain is built from TRBV7-9 and TRBJ1-1, with 8 nucleotides matching TRBD1. Germline assignment: CDR1 SEHNR and CDR2 FQNEAQ (reference sequence). After removal of 5 bases from V and 7 bases from J, the junction contained 9 bases not matched to a gene. CDR3 size: 14 residues. This CDR3 is CASSAPGQASEAFF. The CDR3 nucleotides read TGTGCCAGCAGCGCGCCGGGACAGGCGAGTGAAGCTTTCTTT.

The rearrangement uses TRBV23-1 and TRBJ1-1; possibly TRBD1 for D (5 bases). TRBV23-1 is an ORF, with its function uncertain. This CDR3 spans 13 amino acids. CDR3 amino acids: CVDETGGDTEAFF. CDR3 coding DNA: TGCGTCGACGAGACTGGAGGGGACACTGAAGCTTTCTTT.

The chain joins TRBV29-1 to TRBJ1-1; 7 nucleotides agree with TRBD1. V gave up 6 bases and J gave up 0 bases; unmatched junction bases: 1. Germline V gene data show CDR1 as SQVTM and CDR2 as ANQGSEA. The CDR3 spans 12 residues. The CDR3 DNA reads TGCAGCGTGGGACAGATGAACACTGAAGCTTTCTTT. This translates into CSVGQMNTEAFF.

The V gene is TRBV5-8, the J gene TRBJ2-1, with D possibly matching TRBD1 (6 bases). V gave up 4 bases and J gave up 2 bases, with 13 bases separating them. The CDR3 consists of 15 residues. CDR1 and CDR2 from the germline V gene are SGHTS and YDEGEE. CDR3: CASSIGQRTYNEQFF. CDR3 sequence (DNA): TGTGCCAGCAGCATCGGACAGCGGACCTACAATGAGCAGTTCTTC.

This clone has just a few counts. V and J are TRBV5-1 and TRBJ1-2; a weak D match, TRBD1 (5 bases). Per the germline V gene, CDR1 is SGHRS and CDR2 is YFSETQ. The CDR3 has 15 residues. Between the trimmed V and J ends, which lost 0 bases and 6 bases, there was a span of 15 bases. This CDR3 is CASSLGPDSMNGYTF. Here the CDR3 DNA reads TGCGCCAGCAGCTTGGGACCTGACAGCATGAATGGCTACACCTTC.

This chain uses TRBV7-8 with TRBJ1-2, with D perhaps TRBD1 (6 bases). The germline CDR1 and CDR2 sequences are SGHVS and FQNEAQ. The CDR3 runs to 14 residues. The V gene lost 1 base and the J gene lost 4 bases, with 10 bases spanning the gap. The DNA of the CDR3 is TGTGCCAGCAGCTTAGGACAGGAGGCCTATGGCTACACCTTC. Protein product: CASSLGQEAYGYTF.

This clone was observed a few times. The chain employs TRBV3-1 (or the pseudogene TRBV3-2) and TRBJ2-3, with 8 bases fitting TRBD2. In germline, CDR1 is LGHDT, CDR2 YNNKEL (reference sequence). This CDR3 is built from 15 residues. V was pared by 6 bases and J by 7 bases, with 12 bases of the junction left unmatched. CDR3 in DNA: TGTGCCAGCAGTCGAACCGGGGGGGCCGGATATACGCAGTATTTT. Translation gives CASSRTGGAGYTQYF.

J is TRBJ1-2 and V is TRBV6-5, with TRBD1 identical over 7 bases. The V segment lost 0 bases and the J segment 8 bases; nucleotides outside the gene matches: 6. The CDR3 runs 14 residues. Germline V gene sequence: CDR1 MNHEY, CDR2 SVGAGI. The CDR3 protein is CASSYSGNRGGYTF. The DNA of the CDR3 is TGTGCCAGCAGTTACTCGGGGAACAGGGGCGGCTACACCTTC.

The rearrangement joins TRBV6-2 or TRBV6-3 to TRBJ2-2; possibly TRBD1 for D (7 bases). The V and J ends lost 4 bases and 5 bases respectively, with 14 bases between them. This CDR3 is 15 amino acids long. CDR1 and CDR2 from the germline V gene are MNHEY and SVGEGT. CDR3 in DNA: TGTGCCAGCAGTTTGGTGGCAGGGGGGACCGGGGAGCTGTTTTTT. It yields the protein CASSLVAGGTGELFF.

The V gene is TRBV12-3 or TRBV12-4, the J gene TRBJ1-1; tentative D call: TRBD1 (5 bases). This CDR3 spans 12 amino acids. Trimming shortened V by 8 bases and J by 10 bases, and 17 bases separated the two germline ends. The CDR3 DNA is TGTGCCAGCGAATTAAACAGGTTAGGAGCTTTCTTT. This translates into CASELNRLGAFF.

The rearrangement uses TRBV19 and TRBJ1-5, with 7 positions matching TRBD1. The germline V gene encodes CDR1 LNHDA and CDR2 SQIVND (reference sequence). The junction had 9 bases not matched to a gene; V was cut back by 3 bases and J by 7 bases. CDR3 size: 15 residues. The CDR3 sequence is CASSMFGAGGQPQHF. The CDR3 bases are TGTGCCAGTAGTATGTTTGGTGCAGGGGGGCAGCCCCAGCATTTT.

This clone was recorded a few times. This chain joins TRBV30 and TRBJ1-4; D is uncertain. The germline V gene has CDR1 GTSNPN and CDR2 SVGIG (reference sequence). The CDR3 covers 13 residues. V lost 6 bases, J lost 4 bases, and 12 bases lay in between. Here the CDR3 reads CACNRGFNEKLFF. CDR3 in DNA: TGTGCCTGTAATCGGGGATTTAATGAAAAACTGTTTTTT.